This T cell receptor (beta chain) came from a study of CD8+ T cells in alopecia areata. General study results and limits: Lesional scalp displayed greater clonality than normal scalp, most notably in alopecia totalis/universalis.

Per germline, CDR1 MDHEN and CDR2 SYDVKM. The CDR3 has 14 amino acids. Trimming stripped 5 bases from V and 8 bases from J, with 16 bases between. This clone was seen more than once but under ten times. Its antigen is still unknown. After isolation, RNA underwent reverse transcription to generate cDNA as the sequencing template. Produced via immunoSEQ multiplex PCR; TCRdb's table is partial and in-frame only. Of approximately 150,000 clones in the sample, 55% were seen once. The receptor was derived from a human donor in good health. This chain connects TRBV28 to TRBJ2-4; D possibly matches TRBD1 or TRBD2 (5 bases each). Sequenced: CD4+ T cells sorted from blood. Here the CDR3 reads CASSGGSLRDIQYF. The CDR3 DNA follows: TGTGCCAGCAGTGGGGGTTCCCTCCGTGACATTCAGTACTTC.